The present T cell receptor beta chain was sequenced within a study of shared clonotypes between healthy human individuals. Trimming shortened V by 2 bases and J by 1 base, and 9 bases separated the two germline ends. This CDR3 has 14 amino acids. Per germline, CDR1 MGHRA and CDR2 YSYEKL. The sample holds one count of this clone. Here immunoSEQ multiplex PCR was the method, and the copy in TCRdb shows in-frame clones only, minus some. The data hold hundreds of thousands of clones, with about 90% observed a single time. Naive CD8 cells comprised CD45RO-negative, CCR7-positively selected cells, excluding terminally differentiated effector memory CD45RA+ cells.

The chain employs TRBV4-1 and TRBJ2-7; a possible D gene is TRBD2 (5 bases). The TCR sequence derives from a man aged 30 to 45 in good health. Sequencing input: naive CD8+ T cells sorted from blood. CDR3 residues: CASSQISGSYEQYF. CDR3 in DNA: TGCGCCAGCAGCCAAATTTCGGGGTCCTACGAGCAGTACTTC.